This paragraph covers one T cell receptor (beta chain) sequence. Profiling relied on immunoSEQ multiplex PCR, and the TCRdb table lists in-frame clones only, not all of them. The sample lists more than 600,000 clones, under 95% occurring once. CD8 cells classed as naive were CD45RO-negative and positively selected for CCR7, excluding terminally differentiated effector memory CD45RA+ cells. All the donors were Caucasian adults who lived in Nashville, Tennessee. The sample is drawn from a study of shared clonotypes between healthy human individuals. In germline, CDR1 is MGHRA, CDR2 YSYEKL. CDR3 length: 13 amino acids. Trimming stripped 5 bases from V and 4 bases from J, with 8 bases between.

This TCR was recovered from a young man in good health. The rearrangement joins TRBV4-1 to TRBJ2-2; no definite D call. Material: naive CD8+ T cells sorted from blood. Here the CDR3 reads CASSYESTGELFF. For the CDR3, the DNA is TGCGCCAGCAGCTACGAGAGCACCGGGGAGCTGTTTTTT.